A single sample is the source of the 31 T cell receptor beta chains below, sequenced in a study of blood T cell repertoires in COVID-19. Clones were sequenced by immunoSEQ multiplex PCR, and TCRdb holds only the in-frame ones, with some missing. The sample has 200,000 to 250,000 clones; approximately 90% are singletons. The sequenced material came from peripheral blood. The source of these receptors is a man younger than 45 with COVID-19, enrolled during active disease.

In this sample, this clone turned up once. This sequence joins TRBV21-1 and TRBJ2-7; the listed D gene, TRBD1, was not tested against the DNA. TRBV21-1 is classified as a pseudogene. The CDR3 contains 16 residues. CDR3 sequence: CASSKNFRDRTYEQYF. The CDR3 region has the DNA TGTGCCAGCAGCAAAAATTTTCGGGACAGGACTTACGAGCAGTACTTC.

This clone has just one count. The genes are TRBV7-9 and TRBJ1-2, with D possibly TRBD1 on 6 matching bases. Looked up from germline, CDR1 is SEHNR and CDR2 is FQNEAQ (reference sequence). The CDR3 has 14 amino acids. V was cut by 5 bases and J by 3 bases, with 13 bases left in between. For the CDR3, the DNA is TGTGCCAGCAGCCCACTACAGGGATACTATGGCTACACCTTC. Encoded protein: CASSPLQGYYGYTF.

The CDR3 DNA sequence: TGTGCCAGCAGTCGCGGGACAGGGGGTAATTCACCCCTCCACTTT. Translated, it gives CASSRGTGGNSPLHF. The gene calls are TRBV6-5 and TRBJ1-6, with 11 positions matching TRBD1. Germline CDR1 and CDR2: MNHEY and SVGAGI. This CDR3 is built from 15 residues. J gave up 6 bases and V 5 bases, and 3 bases lay outside the gene matches.

This rearrangement joins TRBV4-2 to TRBJ1-1; TRBD1 matches at 7 bases. The V and J ends lost 6 bases and 7 bases, in that order; junction bases with no gene match: 11. The length of the CDR3 is 14 residues. Germline V gene lookup returns CDR1 LGHNA and CDR2 YNFKEQ. CDR3 residues: CASSYAEGAGEAFF. The CDR3 DNA sequence: TGTGCCAGCAGTTATGCCGAGGGGGCGGGTGAAGCTTTCTTT.

The chain links TRBV18 to TRBJ1-4; D remains unclear. The CDR3 totals 14 residues. Deletions cut 7 bases from V and 6 bases from J, with 15 bases between. Germline lookup yields CDR1 KGHSH and CDR2 LQKENI. CDR3 nucleotides: TGTGCCAGCTTTACGACGGCCCAGGATGAAAAACTGTTTTTT. Protein product: CASFTTAQDEKLFF.

The chain joins TRBV2 to TRBJ2-3, with 13 positions matching TRBD2. The CDR3 runs 16 residues. Losses at the gene ends were 6 bases for V and 3 bases for J; bases not matched to a gene: 6. In germline, CDR1 is SNHLY, CDR2 FYNNEI. The CDR3 loop is CASSDGTSGATDTQYF. CDR3 sequence (DNA): TGTGCCAGCAGCGACGGGACTAGCGGGGCGACAGATACGCAGTATTTT.

CDR3 amino acids: CASSVGLGQGAFGYGYTF. As DNA, the CDR3 is TGTGCCAGCAGCGTAGGCCTCGGACAGGGGGCTTTTGGCTATGGCTACACCTTC. The genes are TRBV9 and TRBJ1-2; 11 bases fit TRBD1. Germline CDR1 and CDR2: SGDLS and YYNGEE. The J segment lost 4 bases and the V segment lost 0 bases, leaving 11 bases of the junction unmatched. The CDR3 contains 18 residues.

CDR3 loop: CASSLAGTDTEAFF. The CDR3 coding sequence is TGTGCCAGCAGCTTAGCCGGGACAGACACTGAAGCTTTCTTT. V gene TRBV7-9 combines with J gene TRBJ1-1; 7 positions agree with TRBD1. The CDR3 is 14 residues long. CDR1 and CDR2 (germline): SEHNR, FQNEAQ (reference sequence). V lost 0 bases, J lost 3 bases, and 1 base stayed unmatched.

This clone was seen only once. This chain uses TRBV20-1 with TRBJ1-5; D is ambiguous. Trimming left V 3 bases short and J 10 bases short, with 10 bases between. Germline CDR1 and CDR2: DFQATT and SNEGSKA (reference sequence). The CDR3 totals 11 residues. This chain's CDR3 is CSARSGRPQHF. DNA of the CDR3: TGCAGTGCTAGGTCCGGTCGTCCCCAGCATTTT.

This chain uses TRBV28 with TRBJ1-1; perhaps TRBD1 as D (5 bases). The germline V and J ends were trimmed by 4 bases and 3 bases, with 15 bases remaining between them. This CDR3 is 15 amino acids long. Germline V gives CDR1 MDHEN, CDR2 SYDVKM. CDR3 sequence (DNA): TGTGCCAGCAGTTCCCCCTCGCAGGGCGACACTGAAGCTTTCTTT. Protein sequence: CASSSPSQGDTEAFF.

The rearrangement uses TRBV12-5 and TRBJ1-4; D is undetermined. Germline CDR1 reads LGHNT; CDR2 reads FRNRAP. This CDR3 is built from 13 residues. V lost 6 bases and J 8 bases, leaving 13 bases between the germline ends. CDR3 residues: CASGLPGEEKLFF. CDR3 coding DNA: TGTGCTAGTGGACTCCCCGGAGAGGAAAAACTGTTTTTT.

The gene calls are TRBV7-3 and TRBJ2-2, with no clear D. This CDR3 has 14 residues. V was cut by 6 bases and J by 2 bases, with 10 bases left in between. Germline assignment: CDR1 SGHTA and CDR2 FQGTGA. CDR3: CASRARQNTGELFF. The CDR3 DNA follows: TGTGCCAGCAGGGCTCGCCAAAACACCGGGGAGCTGTTTTTT. The full variable domain, with the rest looked up from reference TRBV7-3 and TRBJ2-2, is GAGVSQTPSNKVTEKGKYVELRCDPISGHTALYWYRQSLGQGPEFLIYFQGTGAADDSGLPNDRFFAVRPEGSVSTLKIQRTERGDSAVYLCASRARQNTGELFFGEGSRLTVL.

J is TRBJ2-7 and V is TRBV20-1; D is perhaps TRBD1 (6 bases). Trimming pared 5 bases from V and 3 bases from J, leaving 8 bases between. Germline CDR1 DFQATT, CDR2 SNEGSKA (reference sequence). The CDR3 length is 11 residues. The CDR3 protein is CSAADSYEQYF. DNA for the CDR3: TGCAGTGCTGCGGACAGCTACGAGCAGTACTTC.

The chain couples TRBV6-5 to TRBJ2-1; TRBD2 might be the D (5 bases). V was trimmed by 6 bases and J by 10 bases, leaving 16 bases between them. This CDR3 has 13 amino acids. From germline, CDR1 is MNHEY and CDR2 SVGAGI. The CDR3 coding sequence is TGTGCCAGCAGCCGGACTTTAGGTTGGGAGCAGTTCTTC. Protein product: CASSRTLGWEQFF.

V and J are TRBV29-1 and TRBJ2-3; 9 bases line up with TRBD2. The V gene end was trimmed by 0 bases and the J gene end by 5 bases; junction bases not matched to a gene: 3. The CDR3 totals 14 residues. The germline V gene has CDR1 SQVTM and CDR2 ANQGSEA. The CDR3 coding sequence is TGCAGCGTTGAAGACAGCGGGGGGAGAGATACGCAGTATTTT. Translated: CSVEDSGGRDTQYF.

The genes are TRBV5-5 and TRBJ2-5, with D uncertain. The germline CDR1 and CDR2 sequences are SGHKS and YYEKEE (reference sequence). The V gene lost 0 bases and the J gene lost 0 bases, with 12 bases spanning the gap. This CDR3 region has 16 residues. CDR3 nucleotide sequence: TGTGCCAGCAGCTTGGCCAGCAGGCAACACCAAGAGACCCAGTACTTC. This codes for CASSLASRQHQETQYF.

The chain couples TRBV5-8 to TRBJ1-1; 11 bases match TRBD1. V dropped 4 bases and J dropped 6; count of bases not matched to a gene: 5. The germline CDR1 and CDR2 sequences are SGHTS and YDEGEE. This CDR3 spans 14 amino acids. The CDR3 DNA follows: TGTGCCAGCAGCACAGGGACAGGGGGGGCTGAAGCTTTCTTT. It is translated as CASSTGTGGAEAFF.

The chain joins TRBV27 to TRBJ2-7, with 11 nucleotides matching TRBD2. Trimming took 6 bases from V and 2 from J; bases not matched to a gene: 6. CDR1 MNHEY and CDR2 SMNVEV come from the germline V gene (reference sequence). This CDR3 is 15 amino acids long. CDR3 sequence reads: CASSEIAGGPYEQYF. The CDR3 DNA follows: TGTGCCAGCAGCGAAATAGCGGGAGGGCCCTACGAGCAGTACTTC.

V and J are TRBV19 and TRBJ2-6, with a weak D call TRBD1 (5 bases). The CDR3 spans 16 residues. Between the trimmed V and J ends, which lost 7 bases and 2 bases, there was a span of 15 bases. Germline V lookup: CDR1 LNHDA, CDR2 SQIVND (reference sequence). As DNA, the CDR3 is TGTGCCAGTACCGATCCCTCCAGGGCTGGGGCCAACGTCCTGACTTTC. Its protein is CASTDPSRAGANVLTF.

The chain has TRBV19 and TRBJ2-7, with TRBD2 matching 10 bases. The CDR3 has 14 residues. CDR1 LNHDA and CDR2 SQIVND come from the germline V gene (reference sequence). V was clipped by 5 bases and J by 3 bases; unmatched bases: 4. CDR3 sequence: CASSGASGSYEQYF. CDR3 bases: TGTGCCAGTAGTGGGGCTAGCGGGAGCTACGAGCAGTACTTC. Combining the CDR3 with reference TRBV19 and TRBJ2-7 gives the whole variable domain DGGITQSPKYLFRKEGQNVTLSCEQNLNHDAMYWYRQDPGQGLRLIYYSQIVNDFQKGDIAEGYSVSREKKESFPLTVTSAQKNPTAFYLCASSGASGSYEQYFGPGTRLTVT.

The chain combines TRBV3-1 (or the pseudogene TRBV3-2) with TRBJ2-1; 11 bases line up with TRBD2. This CDR3 spans 15 amino acids. V shed 0 bases, J shed 8 bases, and the junction held 3 bases outside the gene matches. Germline V gives CDR1 LGHDT, CDR2 YNNKEL (reference sequence). For the CDR3, the DNA is TGTGCCAGCAGCCAAGAGACTAGCGGGATACATGAGCAGTTCTTC. It encodes CASSQETSGIHEQFF.

The genes are TRBV4-3 and TRBJ2-2; D call uncertain. V was cut by 0 bases and J by 2 bases, with 10 bases left in between. CDR1 and CDR2 from the germline V gene are LGHNA and YSLEER. The CDR3 is 16 residues long. The chain's CDR3 is CASSQDRQVNTGELFF. The DNA for the CDR3 is TGCGCCAGCAGCCAAGATCGGCAGGTTAACACCGGGGAGCTGTTTTTT.

J is TRBJ1-5 and V is TRBV2, with D perhaps matching TRBD1 (5 bases). Germline CDR1 and CDR2: SNHLY and FYNNEI. V shed 6 bases and J shed 9 bases, with 15 bases lying between them. The CDR3 runs to 13 residues. Here the CDR3 DNA reads TGTGCCAGCAGAGCGGACGGGGGTATGCCCCAGCATTTT. Protein sequence: CASRADGGMPQHF.

The chain carries TRBV11-1 and TRBJ2-3; TRBD2 agrees at 14 bases. Germline V CDR1 and CDR2: SGHAT, FQDESV (reference sequence). There are 15 residues in the CDR3. V shed 5 bases, J shed 3 bases, and the junction held 1 base outside the gene matches. The CDR3 DNA sequence: TGTGCCAGCAGCGGGACTAGCGGGGGTACAGATACGCAGTATTTT. Its protein product is CASSGTSGGTDTQYF.

This clone was observed a single time. This chain joins TRBV19 and TRBJ2-7; D is ambiguous. The germline V gene has CDR1 LNHDA and CDR2 SQIVND (reference sequence). V was shortened by 5 bases and J by 7 bases, with 15 bases between the two germline ends. The CDR3 spans 13 residues. The CDR3 DNA reads as TGTGCCAGTAGTCTCAGACACGAGTATGAGCAGTACTTC. Amino acids: CASSLRHEYEQYF.

The chain links TRBV5-8 to TRBJ2-1; the D is unclear. Per the germline V gene, CDR1 is SGHTS and CDR2 is YDEGEE. V was pared by 4 bases and J by 0 bases, with 8 bases between. The CDR3 consists of 14 residues. The DNA for the CDR3 is TGTGCCAGCAGCCGGGTGAGCTCCTACAATGAGCAGTTCTTC. As protein: CASSRVSSYNEQFF.

This clone was counted a single time. This rearrangement joins TRBV9 to TRBJ2-3, with D maybe TRBD2 (5 bases). V shed 0 bases and J shed 0 bases, with 8 bases lying between them. The CDR3 contains 15 residues. Germline CDR1 reads SGDLS; CDR2 reads YYNGEE. Here the CDR3 reads CASSVGAVSTDTQYF. CDR3 coding DNA: TGTGCCAGCAGCGTAGGAGCGGTTAGCACAGATACGCAGTATTTT.

This sequence joins TRBV6-1 and TRBJ2-1; 7 positions match TRBD2. Germline-derived CDR1 and CDR2 are MNHNS and SASEGT. Trimming removed 1 base from V and 14 bases from J; junction bases left unmatched: 14. This CDR3 spans 15 amino acids. This chain's CDR3 is CASSEVGTTPRRKFF. The CDR3 coding sequence is TGTGCCAGCAGTGAAGTTGGGACTACCCCAAGGAGGAAGTTCTTC.

About this clone: The sample has other DNA sequences that encode this CDR3 too. The chain has TRBV28 and TRBJ1-1; 7 nucleotides align to TRBD1. Germline V gives CDR1 MDHEN, CDR2 SYDVKM. The CDR3 contains 15 residues. Losses at the gene ends were 5 bases for V and 0 bases for J; bases not matched to a gene: 6. The CDR3 spells CASSLTGTVNTEAFF. The CDR3 DNA sequence: TGTGCCAGCAGTCTAACCGGGACAGTGAACACTGAAGCTTTCTTT.

This chain joins TRBV5-1 and TRBJ1-1; TRBD1 matches 7 bases. This CDR3 region has 16 residues. V gave up 1 base and J gave up 5 bases; unmatched junction bases: 11. Germline-derived CDR1 and CDR2 are SGHRS and YFSETQ. The CDR3 spells CASSLTLGQDGTEAFF. Written as DNA, the CDR3 is TGCGCCAGCAGCTTGACCCTAGGACAGGACGGGACTGAAGCTTTCTTT.

This sequence joins TRBV9 and TRBJ2-1; D may be TRBD2 (5 bases). The V gene's germline CDR1 is SGDLS and CDR2 YYNGEE. This CDR3 region has 16 residues. Trimming took 4 bases from V and 2 from J, leaving 16 bases between them. The CDR3, as DNA: TGTGCCAGCAGCTCAAGCGGACTGGAAACCTACAATGAGCAGTTCTTC. Its translation is CASSSSGLETYNEQFF.